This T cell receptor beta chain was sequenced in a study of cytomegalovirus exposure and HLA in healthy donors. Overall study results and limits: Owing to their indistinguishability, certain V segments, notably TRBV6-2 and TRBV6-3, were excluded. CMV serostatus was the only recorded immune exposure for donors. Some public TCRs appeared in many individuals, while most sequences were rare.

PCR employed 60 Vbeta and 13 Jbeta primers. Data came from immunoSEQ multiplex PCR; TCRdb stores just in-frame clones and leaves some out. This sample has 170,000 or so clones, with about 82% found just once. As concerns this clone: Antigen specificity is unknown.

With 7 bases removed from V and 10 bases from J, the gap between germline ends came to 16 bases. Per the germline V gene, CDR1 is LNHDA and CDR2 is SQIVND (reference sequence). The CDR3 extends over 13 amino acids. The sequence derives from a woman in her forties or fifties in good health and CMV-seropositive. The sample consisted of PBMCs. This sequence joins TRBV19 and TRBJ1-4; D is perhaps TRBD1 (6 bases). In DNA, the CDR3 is TGTGCCAGTACATTACAGGGCCCGGGAAAACTGTTTTTT. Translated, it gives CASTLQGPGKLFF.